This paragraph reports one T cell receptor (beta chain). What it binds is unknown. Unmatched junction bases numbered 6, after V lost 6 bases and J lost 4 bases. Per the germline V gene, CDR1 is MNHEY and CDR2 is SVGAGI. The CDR3 is made up of 14 amino acids. Primers for the PCR totalled 60 Vbeta and 13 Jbeta. Here immunoSEQ multiplex PCR was the method, and the copy in TCRdb shows in-frame clones only, minus some. The table includes some 150,000 clones, around 80% detected once. This specimen belongs to a study of cytomegalovirus exposure and HLA in healthy donors. At the level of the study: Researchers previously reported finding fewer than 140 million unique TCR beta sequences from around 200 million T cells.

Findings of the study overall: A later analysis by the authors found several of the most significant clusters apparently linked to common viral pathogens. Sequencing likely generated an artifact that appeared as a cluster of highly shared sequence variants. When a later analysis was performed, an Asian-associated ancestry cluster reportedly had fewer N-insertions than the roughly 670-donor mean.

The sequenced material came from PBMCs. The receptor's source is a man aged 35 to 55 in good health and CMV-seropositive. The V and J genes are TRBV6-5 and TRBJ2-3; 8 positions agree with TRBD2. CDR3 DNA sequence: TGTGCCAGCAGATCTAGAGCGGGGGCAGATACGCAGTATTTT. Translating it yields CASRSRAGADTQYF.